The 12 T cell receptor beta chains presented below share a single source sample, sequenced in a study of Tregs in tolerant kidney transplant recipients. TCRdb keeps only in-frame clones here, not all; method: immunoSEQ multiplex PCR. The repertoire consists of approximately 20,000 clones, with roughly 65% occurring once and the leading ten covering around 3.6%. Which antigens these TCRs recognize remains unknown. The specimen sequenced was Tregs from blood cultured with allogeneic cells. The receptors derive from a human donor in good health.

The chain has TRBV5-1 and TRBJ1-1, with D possibly TRBD1 on 6 matching bases. CDR1 is SGHRS, CDR2 YFSETQ, per germline. The germline V and J ends were trimmed by 0 bases and 0 bases, with 18 bases remaining between them. This CDR3 has 18 amino acids. The CDR3 loop reads CASSLANGGRGMNTEAFF. The DNA for the CDR3 is TGCGCCAGCAGCTTGGCCAATGGGGGGCGAGGCATGAACACTGAAGCTTTCTTT.

The genes are TRBV27 and TRBJ2-1, with D possibly matching TRBD2 (5 bases). Trimming stripped 2 bases from V and 8 bases from J, with 7 bases between. The CDR3 length is 12 residues. Germline values: CDR1 MNHEY, CDR2 SMNVEV (reference sequence). The CDR3 DNA is TGTGCCAGCAGTTTAATCGGGGATGAGCAGTTCTTC. It yields the protein CASSLIGDEQFF.

This clone was detected once. The chain recombines TRBV5-4 with TRBJ1-2; perhaps TRBD1 as D (6 bases). CDR1 is SGHNT and CDR2 is YYREEE in the germline V gene (reference sequence). This CDR3 comprises 16 residues. The V gene lost 0 bases and the J gene lost 7 bases, with 19 bases spanning the gap. CDR3 residues: CASSLVAGRGGRGYTF. The CDR3 nucleotides read TGTGCCAGCAGCTTGGTTGCCGGCAGGGGAGGTCGTGGCTACACCTTC.

The chain employs TRBV9 and TRBJ1-1; the match to TRBD1 covers 8 bases. CDR3 length equals 14 residues. The V gene end was trimmed by 1 base and the J gene end by 5 bases; junction bases not matched to a gene: 4. Germline-derived CDR1 and CDR2 are SGDLS and YYNGEE. This CDR3 reads CASSVQGAVTEAFF. The CDR3 DNA follows: TGTGCCAGCAGCGTACAGGGGGCGGTTACTGAAGCTTTCTTT.

The V gene is TRBV5-1, the J gene TRBJ2-2; D is perhaps TRBD2 (9 bases). V lost 6 bases, J lost 6 bases, and 27 bases lay in between. The CDR3 contains 18 residues. The germline V gene has CDR1 SGHRS and CDR2 YFSETQ. The CDR3 DNA sequence: TGCGCCAGCACCCGGGGGGCTAGCGGGACAGGAGGCTCCGGGGAGCTGTTTTTT. Amino acids: CASTRGASGTGGSGELFF.

The chain combines TRBV6-5 with TRBJ2-2, with TRBD1 identical over 9 bases. V was clipped by 5 bases and J by 6 bases; unmatched bases: 7. CDR3 length equals 15 residues. The germline V gene has CDR1 MNHEY and CDR2 SVGAGI. The CDR3 DNA follows: TGTGCCAGCAGTCAATCACAGGGGGCCCCCGGGGAGCTGTTTTTT. It encodes CASSQSQGAPGELFF.

The chain joins TRBV4-3 to TRBJ1-2; no firm D call. The CDR3 is 13 amino acids. Germline V gene sequence: CDR1 LGHNA, CDR2 YSLEER. With 6 bases removed from V and 3 bases from J, the gap between germline ends came to 11 bases. The CDR3 is CASSRSNDYGYTF. CDR3 coding DNA: TGCGCCAGCAGTCGATCCAACGACTATGGCTACACCTTC.

The genes are TRBV7-9 and TRBJ1-2; D uncertain. Germline assignment: CDR1 SEHNR and CDR2 FQNEAQ (reference sequence). The CDR3 extends over 18 amino acids. Trimming removed 4 bases from V and 4 bases from J, with 25 bases in between. For the CDR3, the DNA is TGTGCCAGCAGCTCAAGCAGCGTCTATCTCCTCTCCCCCTATGGCTACACCTTC. This gives the protein CASSSSSVYLLSPYGYTF.

V and J are TRBV6-6 and TRBJ1-1, with D hard to call. The CDR3 is 14 amino acids. V dropped 3 bases and J dropped 7 bases, with 15 bases sitting between them. CDR1 is MNHNY, CDR2 SVGAGI, per germline (reference sequence). The DNA for the CDR3 is TGTGCCAGCAGTTATAGAAGTCGGGAGGTTGAAGCTTTCTTT. Protein: CASSYRSREVEAFF.

V usage is TRBV6-1 and J usage is TRBJ2-3; no clear D gene. Germline CDR1 is MNHNS and CDR2 is SASEGT. The CDR3 is made up of 12 amino acids. The V and J ends lost 0 bases and 8 bases respectively, with 6 bases between them. The CDR3 DNA reads as TGTGCCAGCAGTGAAGCGGAGACTACGCAGTATTTT. Translation gives CASSEAETTQYF.

The chain uses TRBV19 and TRBJ2-6; perhaps TRBD1 as D (6 bases). The CDR3 totals 20 residues. Germline lookup yields CDR1 LNHDA and CDR2 SQIVND (reference sequence). Trimming left V 3 bases short and J 0 bases short, with 21 bases between. DNA for the CDR3: TGTGCCAGTAGTATTTGGGTAGGGCAGGGGATAAGCTCTGGGGCCAACGTCCTGACTTTC. Translated, it gives CASSIWVGQGISSGANVLTF.

The rearrangement joins TRBV6-5 to TRBJ1-1; no firm D call. Germline CDR1 is MNHEY and CDR2 is SVGAGI. The length of the CDR3 is 13 residues. V lost 2 bases and J lost 0, with 4 bases in between. CDR3: CASSYRMNTEAFF. CDR3 coding DNA: TGTGCCAGCAGTTACCGGATGAACACTGAAGCTTTCTTT.